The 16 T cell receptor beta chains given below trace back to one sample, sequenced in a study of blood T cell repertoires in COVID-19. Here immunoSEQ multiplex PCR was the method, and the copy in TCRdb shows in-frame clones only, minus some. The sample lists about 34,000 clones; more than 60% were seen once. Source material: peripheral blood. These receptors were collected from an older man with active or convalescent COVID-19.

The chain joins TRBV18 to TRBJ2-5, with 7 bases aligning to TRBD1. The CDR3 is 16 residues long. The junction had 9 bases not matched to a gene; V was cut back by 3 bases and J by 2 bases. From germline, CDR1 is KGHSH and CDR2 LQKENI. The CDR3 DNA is TGTGCCAGCTCACCCAGAGGGACAGTTAGACAAGAGACCCAGTACTTC. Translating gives CASSPRGTVRQETQYF. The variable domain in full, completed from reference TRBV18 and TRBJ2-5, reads NAGVMQNPRHLVRRRGQEARLRCSPMKGHSHVYWYRQLPEEGLKFMVYLQKENIIDESGMPKERFSAEFPKEGPSILRIQQVVRGDSAAYFCASSPRGTVRQETQYFGPGTRLLVL.

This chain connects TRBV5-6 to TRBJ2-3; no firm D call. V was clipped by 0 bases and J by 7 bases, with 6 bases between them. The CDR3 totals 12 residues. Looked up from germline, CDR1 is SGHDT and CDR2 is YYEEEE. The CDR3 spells CASSLGQYTQYF. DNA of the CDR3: TGTGCCAGCAGCTTGGGACAATATACGCAGTATTTT.

The CDR3 nucleotides read TGCGCCAGCAGTGAGACCCTAGCGGGAGGGGAGTTCTTC. Residues: CASSETLAGGEFF. The chain carries TRBV10-2 and TRBJ2-1; 12 bases align to TRBD2. V shed 2 bases, J shed 14 bases, and the junction held 4 bases outside the gene matches. Germline values: CDR1 WSHSY, CDR2 SAAADI. The CDR3 runs 13 residues.

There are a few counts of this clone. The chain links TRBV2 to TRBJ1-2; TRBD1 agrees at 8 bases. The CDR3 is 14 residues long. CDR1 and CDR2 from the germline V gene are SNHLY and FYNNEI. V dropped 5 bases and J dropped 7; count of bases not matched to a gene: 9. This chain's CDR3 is CASSIGQGVFGYTF. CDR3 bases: TGTGCCAGCAGTATCGGACAGGGAGTGTTTGGCTACACCTTC. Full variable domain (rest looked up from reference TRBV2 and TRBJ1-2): EPEVTQTPSHQVTQMGQEVILRCVPISNHLYFYWYRQILGQKVEFLVSFYNNEISEKSEIFDDQFSVERPDGSNFTLKIRSTKLEDSAMYFCASSIGQGVFGYTFGSGTRLTVV.

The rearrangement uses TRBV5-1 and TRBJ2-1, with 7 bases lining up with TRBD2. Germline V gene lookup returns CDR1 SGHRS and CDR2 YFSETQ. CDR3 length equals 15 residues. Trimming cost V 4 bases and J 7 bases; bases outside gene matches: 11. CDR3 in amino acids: CASSRILAAGNEQFF. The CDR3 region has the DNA TGCGCCAGCAGCCGAATTCTAGCGGCTGGGAATGAGCAGTTCTTC. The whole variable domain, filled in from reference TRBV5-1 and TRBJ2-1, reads KAGVTQTPRYLIKTRGQQVTLSCSPISGHRSVSWYQQTPGQGLQFLFEYFSETQRNKGNFPGRFSGRQFSNSRSEMNVSTLELGDSALYLCASSRILAAGNEQFFGPGTRLTVL.

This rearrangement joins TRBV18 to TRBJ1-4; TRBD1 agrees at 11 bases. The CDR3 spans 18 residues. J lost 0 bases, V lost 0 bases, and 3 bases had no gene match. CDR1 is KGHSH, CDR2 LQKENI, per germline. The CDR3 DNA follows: TGTGCCAGCTCACCACCGGGACAGGGGGTATCAACTAATGAAAAACTGTTTTTT. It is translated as CASSPPGQGVSTNEKLFF.

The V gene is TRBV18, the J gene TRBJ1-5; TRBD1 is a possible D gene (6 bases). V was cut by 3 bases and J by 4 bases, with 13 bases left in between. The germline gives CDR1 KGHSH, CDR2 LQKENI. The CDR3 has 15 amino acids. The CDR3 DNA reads TGTGCCAGCTCACCCGCGGACAGAGGAAATCAGCCCCAGCATTTT. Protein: CASSPADRGNQPQHF.

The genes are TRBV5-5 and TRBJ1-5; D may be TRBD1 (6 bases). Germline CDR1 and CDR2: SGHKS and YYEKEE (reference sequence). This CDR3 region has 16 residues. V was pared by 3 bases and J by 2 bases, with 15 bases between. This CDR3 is CASSSEGVRGNQPQHF. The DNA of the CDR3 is TGTGCCAGCAGCTCTGAGGGGGTGAGGGGCAATCAGCCCCAGCATTTT.

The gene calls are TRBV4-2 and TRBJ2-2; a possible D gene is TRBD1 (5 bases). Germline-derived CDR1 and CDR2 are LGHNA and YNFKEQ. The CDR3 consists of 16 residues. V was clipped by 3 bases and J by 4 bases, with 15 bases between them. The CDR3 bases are TGTGCCAGCAGCCAGGACCAGGGCTTGAGCACCGGGGAGCTGTTTTTT. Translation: CASSQDQGLSTGELFF.

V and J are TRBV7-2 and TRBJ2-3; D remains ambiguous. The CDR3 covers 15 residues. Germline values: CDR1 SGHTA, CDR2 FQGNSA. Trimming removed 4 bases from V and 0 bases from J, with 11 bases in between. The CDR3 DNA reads TGTGCCAGCAGCTCAGGCTATTATAGCACAGATACGCAGTATTTT. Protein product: CASSSGYYSTDTQYF.

In DNA form, the CDR3 reads TGTGCCAGCAGCCCCTGGCCCTACAATGAGCAGTTCTTC. Protein sequence: CASSPWPYNEQFF. The genes are TRBV11-2 and TRBJ2-1, with no clear D. V shed 5 bases and J shed 2 bases, with 7 bases lying between them. Germline CDR1 SGHAT, CDR2 FQNNGV. The length of the CDR3 is 13 residues.

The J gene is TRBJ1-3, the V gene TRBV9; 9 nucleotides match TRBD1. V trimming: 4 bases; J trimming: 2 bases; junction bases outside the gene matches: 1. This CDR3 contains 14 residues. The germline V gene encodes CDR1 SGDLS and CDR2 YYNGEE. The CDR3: CASSRDRAGNTIYF. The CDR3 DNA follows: TGTGCCAGCAGCAGGGACAGGGCTGGAAACACCATATATTTT.

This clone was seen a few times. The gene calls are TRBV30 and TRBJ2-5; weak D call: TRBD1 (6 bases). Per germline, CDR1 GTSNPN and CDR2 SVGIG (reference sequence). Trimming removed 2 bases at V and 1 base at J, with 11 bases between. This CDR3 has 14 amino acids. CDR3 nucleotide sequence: TGTGCCTGGAGTTTAAGGACAGTCCAAGAGACCCAGTACTTC. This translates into CAWSLRTVQETQYF.

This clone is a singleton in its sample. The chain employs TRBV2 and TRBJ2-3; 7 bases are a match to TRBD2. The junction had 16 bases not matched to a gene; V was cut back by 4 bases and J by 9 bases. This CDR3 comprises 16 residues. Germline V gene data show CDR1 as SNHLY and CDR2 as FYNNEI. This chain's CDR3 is CASSVLREWGGDTQYF. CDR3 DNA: TGTGCCAGCAGTGTTTTGCGGGAGTGGGGGGGGGACACGCAGTATTTT.

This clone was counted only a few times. The CDR3 spells CASSPLGLGTEAFF. DNA for the CDR3: TGTGCCAGCAGTCCCCTGGGCTTGGGCACTGAAGCTTTCTTT. The chain links TRBV28 to TRBJ1-1; D not resolved. There are 14 residues in the CDR3. With 5 bases removed from V and 4 bases from J, the gap between germline ends came to 14 bases. Germline V lookup: CDR1 MDHEN, CDR2 SYDVKM.

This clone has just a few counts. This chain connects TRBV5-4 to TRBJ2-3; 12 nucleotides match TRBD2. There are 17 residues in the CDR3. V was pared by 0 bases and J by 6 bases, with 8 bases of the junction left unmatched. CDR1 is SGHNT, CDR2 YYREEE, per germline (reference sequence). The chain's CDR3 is CASSLAYLAGGQDTQYF. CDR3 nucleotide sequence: TGTGCCAGCAGCTTGGCCTATCTAGCGGGAGGGCAGGATACGCAGTATTTT. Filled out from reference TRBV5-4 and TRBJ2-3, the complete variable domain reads ETGVTQSPTHLIKTRGQQVTLRCSSQSGHNTVSWYQQALGQGPQFIFQYYREEENGRGNFPPRFSGLQFPNYSSELNVNALELDDSALYLCASSLAYLAGGQDTQYFGPGTRLTVL.